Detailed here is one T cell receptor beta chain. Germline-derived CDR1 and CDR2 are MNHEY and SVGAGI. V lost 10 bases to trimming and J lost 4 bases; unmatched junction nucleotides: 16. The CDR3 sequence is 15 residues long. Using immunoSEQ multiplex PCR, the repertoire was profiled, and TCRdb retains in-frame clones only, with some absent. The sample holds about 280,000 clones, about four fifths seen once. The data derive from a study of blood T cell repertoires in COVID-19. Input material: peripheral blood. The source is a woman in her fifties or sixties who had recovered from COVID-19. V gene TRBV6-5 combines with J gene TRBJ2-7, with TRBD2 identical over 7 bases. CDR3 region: CATAPRGGGAYEQYF. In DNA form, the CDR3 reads TGTGCCACCGCCCCTCGGGGCGGGGGAGCGTACGAGCAGTACTTC.